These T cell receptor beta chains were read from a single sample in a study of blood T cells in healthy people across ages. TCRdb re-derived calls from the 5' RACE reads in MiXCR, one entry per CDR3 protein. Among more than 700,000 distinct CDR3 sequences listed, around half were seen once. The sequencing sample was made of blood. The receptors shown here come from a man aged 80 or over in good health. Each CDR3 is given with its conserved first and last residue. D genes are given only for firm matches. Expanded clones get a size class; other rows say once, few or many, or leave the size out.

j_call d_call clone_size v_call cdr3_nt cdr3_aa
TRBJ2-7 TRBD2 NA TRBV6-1 TGTACCAGCAGTCTAACCGGGACTAGCGGGAGTAAAAACAATGAGCAGTACTTC CTSSLTGTSGSKNNEQYF
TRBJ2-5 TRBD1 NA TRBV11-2 TGTGCCAGCAGTTTCACCGGGACAGTCTTTATACAAGAGACCCAGTACTTC CASSFTGTVFIQETQYF
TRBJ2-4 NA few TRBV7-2 TGTGCCAGCAGCCCCTTTTGGGGAGCCAAAAACATTCAGTACTTC CASSPFWGAKNIQYF
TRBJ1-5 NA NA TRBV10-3 TGTGCCATCAGTGAAGGGGGGGCTCAGCCCCAGCATTTT CAISEGGAQPQHF
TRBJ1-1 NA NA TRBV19 TGTGCCAGTAGTAACTTTGGGGAAGCTTTCTTT CASSNFGEAFF
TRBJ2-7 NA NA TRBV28 TGTGCCAGCAGAGGCAGGCCCTACGAGCAGTACTTC CASRGRPYEQYF
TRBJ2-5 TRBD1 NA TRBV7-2 TGTGCCAGCAGCTTCGAACAGGGGCAACAAGAGACCCAGTACTTC CASSFEQGQQETQYF
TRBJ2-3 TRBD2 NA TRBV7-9 TGTGCCAGCAGCCCGACTAGCGGGGGACCTTATACGCAGTATTTT CASSPTSGGPYTQYF
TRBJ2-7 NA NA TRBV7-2 TGTGCCAGCAGCATACAGGGACGAAGCTCCTACGAGCAGTACTTC CASSIQGRSSYEQYF
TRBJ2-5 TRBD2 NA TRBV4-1 TGCGCCAGCAGCCAAGCCAGGACTAGCGGCGAGACCCAGTACTTC CASSQARTSGETQYF
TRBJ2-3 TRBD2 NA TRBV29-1 TGCAGCGTGACTAGCGGGGGGTTGGCAGATACGCAGTATTTT CSVTSGGLADTQYF
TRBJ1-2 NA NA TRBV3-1 TGTGCCAGCAGCCAAGGTAGTTTTAACTATGGCTACACCTTC CASSQGSFNYGYTF
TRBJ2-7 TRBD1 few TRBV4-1 TGCGCCAGCAGCCAAGACTACTTTGGGACAGCCTCCTACGAGCAGTACTTC CASSQDYFGTASYEQYF
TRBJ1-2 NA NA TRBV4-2 TGTGCCAGCAGCATCCCTACAGGGACCTACACCTTC CASSIPTGTYTF
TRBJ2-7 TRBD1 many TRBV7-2 TGTGCCAGCAGCTTACGACAGGGGGCCTACGAGCAGTACTTC CASSLRQGAYEQYF
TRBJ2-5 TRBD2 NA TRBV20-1 TGCAGAGCCCTCCCCGGGACTAGCGTCGTACCGTACTTC CRALPGTSVVPYF
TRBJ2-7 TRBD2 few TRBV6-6 TGTGCCAGCAGGACCTTTGAGGTCGGGAGGAATGAGCAGTACTTC CASRTFEVGRNEQYF
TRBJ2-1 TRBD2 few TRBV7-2 TGTGCCAGCAGCCAGACGGGGGCTACTAGCGGTGAGCAGTTCTTC CASSQTGATSGEQFF
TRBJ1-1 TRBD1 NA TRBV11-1 TGTGCCAGCAGCACCCTGGGACAGAGGATGAACACTGAAGCTTTCTTT CASSTLGQRMNTEAFF
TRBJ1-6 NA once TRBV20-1 TGCAGTGCTAGAGATGGGGAGGGGGAGTATAATTCACCCCTCCACTTT CSARDGEGEYNSPLHF
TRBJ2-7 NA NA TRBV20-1 TGCAGTGCTAGGTTCATCTACGAGCAGTACTTC CSARFIYEQYF
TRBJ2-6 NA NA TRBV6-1 TGTGCCAGCAGGGCCCCCACTCTGATTGGGGCCAACGTCCTGACTTTC CASRAPTLIGANVLTF
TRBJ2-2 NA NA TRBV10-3 TGTGCCACCCAGGGCACCGGGGAGCTGTTTTTT CATQGTGELFF
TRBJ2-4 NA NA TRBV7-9 TGTGCCAGCAGCTCCCACGTGGCAGCTAAAAACATTCAGTACTTC CASSSHVAAKNIQYF
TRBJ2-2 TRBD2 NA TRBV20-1 TGCAGTGCTCCATGGACTAGCGGAGGGACCGGGGAGCTGTTTTTT CSAPWTSGGTGELFF
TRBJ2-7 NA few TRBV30 TGTGCCTGGAGTGTGACAGACGAGCAGTACTTC CAWSVTDEQYF
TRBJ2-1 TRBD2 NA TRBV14 TGTGCCAGCAGCCATTCGGGACTAGCGGGACTTCTGTCCTACAATGAGCAGTTCTTC CASSHSGLAGLLSYNEQFF
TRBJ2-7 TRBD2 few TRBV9 TGTGCCAGCAGCCGACTAGCGGAGCTCTACGAGCAGTACTTC CASSRLAELYEQYF
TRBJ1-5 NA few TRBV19 TGTGCCAGTAGTCCCCGGGGTGCAGGGGCCGATCAGCCCCAGCATTTT CASSPRGAGADQPQHF
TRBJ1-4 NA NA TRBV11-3 TGTGCCAGCAGCTCGGGACCGCAACCGAATGAAAAACTGTTTTTT CASSSGPQPNEKLFF
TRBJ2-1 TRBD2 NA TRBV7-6 TGTGCCAGCAGCCCGACTAGCGGCTACTACAATGAGCAGTTCTTC CASSPTSGYYNEQFF
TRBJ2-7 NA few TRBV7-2 TGTGCCAGCAGCCAAAGCGGAAGAAACAATGAGCAGTACTTC CASSQSGRNNEQYF
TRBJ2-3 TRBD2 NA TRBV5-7 TGTGCCAGCAGCTTGATCACTAGCGGGGCCAACTCAACAGATACGCAGTATTTT CASSLITSGANSTDTQYF
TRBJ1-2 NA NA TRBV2 TGTGCCAGCAGTGAATCGATCCTGGGGTATGGCTACACCTTC CASSESILGYGYTF
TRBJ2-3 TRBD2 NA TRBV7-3 TGTGCCAGCAGCTTAAGCGGGAGGGCCTTTGATACGCAGTATTTT CASSLSGRAFDTQYF
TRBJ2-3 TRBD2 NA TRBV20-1 TGCAGTGCTAGGGGCGGGGGCGACGGGAGGGCACACGATACGCAGTATTTT CSARGGGDGRAHDTQYF
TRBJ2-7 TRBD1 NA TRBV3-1 TGTGCCAGCAGCCGCGGACAGGGGGTCTCCTACGAGCAGTACTTC CASSRGQGVSYEQYF
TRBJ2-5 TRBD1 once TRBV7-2 TGTGCCAGCAGCTTAGGTTCGGGACAGGGGAAAGAGACCCAGTACTTC CASSLGSGQGKETQYF
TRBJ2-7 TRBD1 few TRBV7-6 TGTGCCAGCAGCTTAGGCGGACAGGGGAACGAGCAGTACTTC CASSLGGQGNEQYF
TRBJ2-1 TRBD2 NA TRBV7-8 TGTGCCAGCAGCTTAGAGGGTAGCGGGAGATACTCCTACAATGAGCAGTTCTTC CASSLEGSGRYSYNEQFF
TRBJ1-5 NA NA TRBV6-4 TGTGCCAGCCCGAGAGGGGGGATCAATCAGCCCCAGCATTTT CASPRGGINQPQHF
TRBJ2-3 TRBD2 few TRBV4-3 TGCGCCAGCAGCCGCCTCCGGACTAGCCTGACAGATACGCAGTATTTT CASSRLRTSLTDTQYF
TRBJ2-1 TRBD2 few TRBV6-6 TGTGCCAGCAGTAGTAGCGGGACTAGCTCCTACAATGAGCAGTTCTTC CASSSSGTSSYNEQFF
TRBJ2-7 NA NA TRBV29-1 TGCAGCGTTGAATTGGCGGACAGAACCTACGAGCAGTACTTC CSVELADRTYEQYF
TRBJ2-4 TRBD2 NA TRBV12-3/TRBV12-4 TGTGCCAGCAGCTTGACTAGCGGGAGGGCCGCTTCTAAAAACATTCAGTACTTC CASSLTSGRAASKNIQYF
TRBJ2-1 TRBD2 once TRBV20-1 TGCAGTGTCACGACTAGCCTTAAATGCAATGAGCAGTTCTTC CSVTTSLKCNEQFF
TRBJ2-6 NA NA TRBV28 TGTGCCAGCATTCGGGGCGGAACCAGCTCTGGGGCCAACGTCCTGACTTTC CASIRGGTSSGANVLTF
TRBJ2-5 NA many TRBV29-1 TGCAGCGTAACCCGACAGGTCCAAGAGACCCAGTACTTC CSVTRQVQETQYF
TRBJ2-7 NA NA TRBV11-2 TGTGCCAGCAGTTTCTCCCCGGGCCAGGAAGGCGTCGAGCAGTACTTC CASSFSPGQEGVEQYF
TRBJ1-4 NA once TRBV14 TGTGCCAGCAGCCAGAATGGTGAAAAACTGTTTTTT CASSQNGEKLFF
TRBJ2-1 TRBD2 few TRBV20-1 TGCAGTGCTAGCCCTAGCGGGAGTTCATCCTACAATGAGCAGTTCTTC CSASPSGSSSYNEQFF
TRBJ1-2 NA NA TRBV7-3 TGTGCCAGCAGCACGTCGCTCGGACTGTGCGGCTACACCTTC CASSTSLGLCGYTF
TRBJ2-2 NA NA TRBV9 TGTGCCAGCAGCGTGGGAAGCGGGAACACCGGGGAGCTGTTTTTT CASSVGSGNTGELFF
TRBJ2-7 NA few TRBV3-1 TGTGCCAGCAGCCAAGAACTCTACGAGCAGTACTTC CASSQELYEQYF